A single T cell receptor beta chain is shown here with its context. No antigen is known for it. This entry comes from a study of T cell repertoires in cytomegalovirus infection. TCRdb fed the reads into MiXCR, producing one record per CDR3 protein. The table records 800,000 to 950,000 distinct CDR3 sequences, over 25% of them present only once. Study-wide findings and caveats: HLA-C-restricted TCR beta clonotypes specific for CMV led the ex vivo response.

Material: cultured CD8+ T cells from PBMCs, obtained from culture after CMV antigen stimulation. The TCR was taken from a human donor in good health (CMV status not recorded). Some clones in this sample may be carry-over from other donors' samples.

Here the CDR3 reads CASSHNPGPMDTQYF. The CDR3 DNA sequence: TGTGCCAGCAGCCATAATCCGGGACCCATGGATACGCAGTATTTT. The chain is built from TRBV5-8 and TRBJ2-3; the D call may be TRBD1 or TRBD2 (5 bases each). The V gene's germline CDR1 is SGHTS and CDR2 YDEGEE. V was cut by 4 bases and J by 6 bases, with 18 bases left in between. The CDR3 consists of 15 residues.